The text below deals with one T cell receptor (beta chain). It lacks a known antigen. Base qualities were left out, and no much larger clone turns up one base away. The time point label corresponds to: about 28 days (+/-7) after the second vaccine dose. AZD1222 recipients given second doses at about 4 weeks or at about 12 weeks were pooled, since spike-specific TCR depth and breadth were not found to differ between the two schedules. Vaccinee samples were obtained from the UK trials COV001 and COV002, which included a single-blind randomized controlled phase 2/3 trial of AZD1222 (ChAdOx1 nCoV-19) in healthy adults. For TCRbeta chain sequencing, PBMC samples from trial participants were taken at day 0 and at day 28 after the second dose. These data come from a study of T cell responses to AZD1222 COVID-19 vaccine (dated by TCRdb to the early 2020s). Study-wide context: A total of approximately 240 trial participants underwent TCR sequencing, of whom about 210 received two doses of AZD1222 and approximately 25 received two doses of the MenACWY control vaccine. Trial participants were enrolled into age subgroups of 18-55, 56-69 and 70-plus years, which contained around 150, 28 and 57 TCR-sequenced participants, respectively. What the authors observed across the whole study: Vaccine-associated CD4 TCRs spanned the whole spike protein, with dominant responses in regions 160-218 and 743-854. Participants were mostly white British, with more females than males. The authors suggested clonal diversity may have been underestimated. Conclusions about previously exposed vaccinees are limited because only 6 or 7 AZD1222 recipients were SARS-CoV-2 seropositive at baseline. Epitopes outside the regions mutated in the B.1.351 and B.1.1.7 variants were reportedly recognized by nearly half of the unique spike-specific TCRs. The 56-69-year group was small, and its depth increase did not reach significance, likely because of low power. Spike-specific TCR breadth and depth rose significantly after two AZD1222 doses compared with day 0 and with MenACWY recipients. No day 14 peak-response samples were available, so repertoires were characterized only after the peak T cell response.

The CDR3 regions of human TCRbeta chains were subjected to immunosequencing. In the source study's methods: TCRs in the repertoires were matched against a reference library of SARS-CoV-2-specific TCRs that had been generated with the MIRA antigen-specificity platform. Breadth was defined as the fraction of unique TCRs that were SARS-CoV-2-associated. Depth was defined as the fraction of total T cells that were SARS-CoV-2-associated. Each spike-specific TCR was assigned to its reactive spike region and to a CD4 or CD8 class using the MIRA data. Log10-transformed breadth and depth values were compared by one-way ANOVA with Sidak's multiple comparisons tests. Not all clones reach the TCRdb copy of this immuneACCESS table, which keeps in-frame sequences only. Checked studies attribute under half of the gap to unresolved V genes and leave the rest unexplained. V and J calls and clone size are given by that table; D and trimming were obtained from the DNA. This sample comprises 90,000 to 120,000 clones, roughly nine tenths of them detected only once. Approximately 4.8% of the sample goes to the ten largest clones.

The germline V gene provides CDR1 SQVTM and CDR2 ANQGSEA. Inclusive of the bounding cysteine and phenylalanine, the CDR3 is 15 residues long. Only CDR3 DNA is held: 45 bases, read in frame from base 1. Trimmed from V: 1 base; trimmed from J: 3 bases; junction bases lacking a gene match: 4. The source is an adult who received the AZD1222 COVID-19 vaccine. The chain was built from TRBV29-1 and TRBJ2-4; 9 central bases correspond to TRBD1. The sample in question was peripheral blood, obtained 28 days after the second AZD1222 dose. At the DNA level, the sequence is TGCAGCGTTGAAGTCCGGGACAGGGTCAAAAACATTCAGTACTTC. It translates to CSVEVRDRVKNIQYF.